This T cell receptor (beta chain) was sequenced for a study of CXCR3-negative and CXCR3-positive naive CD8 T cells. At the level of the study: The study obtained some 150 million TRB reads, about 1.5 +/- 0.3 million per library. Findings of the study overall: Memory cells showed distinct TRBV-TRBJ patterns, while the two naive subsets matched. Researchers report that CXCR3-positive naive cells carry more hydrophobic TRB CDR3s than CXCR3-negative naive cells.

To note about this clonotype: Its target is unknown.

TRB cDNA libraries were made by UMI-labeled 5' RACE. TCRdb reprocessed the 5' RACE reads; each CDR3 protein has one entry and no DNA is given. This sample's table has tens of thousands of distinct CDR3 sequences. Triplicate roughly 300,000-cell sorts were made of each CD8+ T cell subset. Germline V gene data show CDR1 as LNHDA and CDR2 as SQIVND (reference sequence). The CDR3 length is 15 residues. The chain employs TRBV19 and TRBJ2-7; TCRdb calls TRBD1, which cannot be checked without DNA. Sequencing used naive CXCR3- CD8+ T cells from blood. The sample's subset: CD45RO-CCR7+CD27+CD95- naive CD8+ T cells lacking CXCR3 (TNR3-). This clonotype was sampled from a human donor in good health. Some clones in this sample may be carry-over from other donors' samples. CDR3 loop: CASSTGTVNSYEQYF.